This TCR beta chain was found in a study of technical replicates of blood from a handful of donors. CDR3 size: 16 residues. V shed 0 bases and J 4 bases; nucleotides not matched to a gene: 7. Germline-derived CDR1 and CDR2 are MNHNY and SVGAGI (reference sequence). Here immunoSEQ multiplex PCR was the method, and the copy in TCRdb shows in-frame clones only, minus some. The sample consists of 55,000 to 75,000 clones, less than 95% of them appearing once. The V and J genes are TRBV6-6 and TRBJ2-7; 9 bases fit TRBD1. This sequence was found in a human donor in good health. Some clones in this sample may be carry-over from other donors' samples. The source material was PBMCs. The CDR3 DNA is TGTGCCAGCAGTTACTCGGACAGGGGAGTCAAATACGAGCAGTACTTC. Its translation is CASSYSDRGVKYEQYF.